This T cell receptor beta chain was sequenced for a study of type 1 and type 2 diabetes patients. The PCR template was genomic DNA. Multiplex PCR with 30 forward and 13 reverse primers amplified the TCR beta CDR3. A single record per CDR3 protein comes from TCRdb applying MiXCR to the multiplex PCR reads. This table has around 300,000 distinct CDR3 sequences, roughly 50% appearing once. General observations from the study: Highly-expanded CD4+ clones were few in type 2 diabetes, median one, 3.9% of reads.

Of note for this clonotype: Its antigen is unknown.

Germline CDR1 is SGHRS and CDR2 is YFSETQ. V lost 2 bases and J 3 bases, leaving 12 bases between the germline ends. The CDR3 contains 14 residues. This chain joins TRBV5-1 and TRBJ2-7; maybe TRBD2 (6 bases). The sample comprised peripheral blood mononuclear cells (PBMCs). The sequence was collected from a young man with type 2 diabetes. CDR3 sequence: CASSFERGGYEQYF. DNA for the CDR3: TGCGCCAGCAGCTTTGAAAGGGGAGGCTACGAGCAGTACTTC.